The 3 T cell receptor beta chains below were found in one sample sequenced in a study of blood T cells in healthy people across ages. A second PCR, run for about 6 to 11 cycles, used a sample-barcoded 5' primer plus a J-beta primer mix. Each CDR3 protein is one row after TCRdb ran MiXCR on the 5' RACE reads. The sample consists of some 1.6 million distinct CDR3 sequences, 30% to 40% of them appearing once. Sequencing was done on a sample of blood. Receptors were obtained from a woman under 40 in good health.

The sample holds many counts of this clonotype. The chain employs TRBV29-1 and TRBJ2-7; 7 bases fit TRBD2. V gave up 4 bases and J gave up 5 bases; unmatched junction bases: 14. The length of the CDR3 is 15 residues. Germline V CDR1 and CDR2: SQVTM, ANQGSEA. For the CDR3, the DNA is TGCAGCGTTGGGTGGGCGGCTAGCGGTAGCAACGAGCAGTACTTC. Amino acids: CSVGWAASGSNEQYF.

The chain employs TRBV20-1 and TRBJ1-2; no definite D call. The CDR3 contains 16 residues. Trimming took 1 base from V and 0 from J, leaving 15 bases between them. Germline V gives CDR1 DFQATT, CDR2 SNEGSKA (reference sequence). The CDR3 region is CSARGLLAQANYGYTF. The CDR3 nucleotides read TGCAGTGCTAGAGGATTGTTGGCCCAGGCTAACTATGGCTACACCTTC.

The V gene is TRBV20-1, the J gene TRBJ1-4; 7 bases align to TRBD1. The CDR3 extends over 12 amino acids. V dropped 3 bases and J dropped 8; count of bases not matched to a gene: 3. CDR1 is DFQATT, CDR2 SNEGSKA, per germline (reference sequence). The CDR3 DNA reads TGCAGTGCTAGGGGGACAGCCGAAAAACTGTTTTTT. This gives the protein CSARGTAEKLFF.